The 21 T cell receptor beta chains in this list originate from one sample, sequenced in a study of CD8 T cells in ankylosing spondylitis. TCRdb re-called the 5' RACE reads with MiXCR, one entry per CDR3 protein. Here the sample spans just under 95,000 distinct CDR3 sequences, about 9% being singletons. Sequenced material: blood, either unsorted or a sorted T cell fraction (not recorded which). Receptors originate from a male donor with ankylosing spondylitis or in good health (not recorded which).

This clonotype was seen at least ten times. The chain has TRBV5-1 and TRBJ2-1; the match to TRBD2 covers 9 bases. J was trimmed by 8 bases and V by 5 bases; bases with no gene match: 11. The CDR3 spans 15 residues. Germline CDR1 is SGHRS and CDR2 is YFSETQ. The CDR3 bases are TGCGCCAGCAGGTGGAGGCTAGCGGGGTGGGATGAGCAGTTCTTC. This sequence encodes CASRWRLAGWDEQFF.

This clonotype was counted at least ten times. The chain uses TRBV11-2 and TRBJ2-1; 10 bases are shared with TRBD2. Trimming cost V 1 base and J 5 bases; bases outside gene matches: 5. The CDR3 covers 16 residues. Germline V gene sequence: CDR1 SGHAT, CDR2 FQNNGV. The CDR3 DNA sequence: TGTGCCAGCAGCTTAGGCTTAGCGGGGGGCGACAATGAGCAGTTCTTC. Its protein product is CASSLGLAGGDNEQFF.

The chain couples TRBV28 to TRBJ1-6; D is unresolved. The CDR3 covers 13 residues. Germline assignment: CDR1 MDHEN and CDR2 SYDVKM. The ends were cut back, 5 bases at V and 13 bases at J, with 15 bases in the middle. CDR3 loop: CASSPRRLGPLHF. In DNA, the CDR3 is TGTGCCAGCAGTCCCCGAAGGCTCGGGCCCCTCCACTTT.

This clonotype was recorded many times. The chain links TRBV5-1 to TRBJ2-1; TRBD1 is a possible D gene (6 bases). Per germline, CDR1 SGHRS and CDR2 YFSETQ. V was shortened by 4 bases and J by 4 bases, with 18 bases between the two germline ends. CDR3 length: 16 amino acids. CDR3 bases: TGCGCCAGCAGCCTGTTGGACAGTGGTTCGTACAATGAGCAGTTCTTC. This sequence encodes CASSLLDSGSYNEQFF.

This clonotype was found many times. The chain employs TRBV4-2 and TRBJ2-3; 8 bases match TRBD1. CDR3 length: 16 amino acids. Germline-derived CDR1 and CDR2 are LGHNA and YNFKEQ. V was clipped by 2 bases and J by 0 bases; unmatched bases: 4. CDR3 protein: CASSQPDRDSTDTQYF. In nucleotides, the CDR3 is TGTGCCAGCAGCCAACCGGACAGGGACAGCACAGATACGCAGTATTTT.

This clonotype was recorded many times. V is TRBV3-1 and J is TRBJ1-2; the D gene is possibly TRBD1 (5 bases). The ends were cut back, 3 bases at V and 4 bases at J, with 15 bases in the middle. The CDR3 covers 15 residues. Germline CDR1 LGHDT, CDR2 YNNKEL (reference sequence). CDR3 in DNA: TGTGCCAGCAGCCAGCTTGTGGGGGTTGGCTATGGCTACACCTTC. Translating gives CASSQLVGVGYGYTF.

This clonotype was seen many times. V and J are TRBV24-1 and TRBJ2-2, with TRBD1 matching 12 bases. This CDR3 has 18 amino acids. The trim removed 5 bases at V and 6 bases at J, leaving 12 bases unmatched. Per the germline V gene, CDR1 is KGHDR and CDR2 is SFDVKD. The CDR3 sequence: CATSATTGTGGSSGELFF. The CDR3 nucleotides read TGTGCCACCAGTGCCACGACCGGGACAGGGGGCTCGTCCGGGGAGCTGTTTTTT.

This clonotype was picked up many times. The chain uses TRBV7-2 and TRBJ2-1; weak D call: TRBD2 (5 bases). Per germline, CDR1 SGHTA and CDR2 FQGNSA. V lost 1 base to trimming and J lost 8 bases, with 15 bases between them. CDR3 length equals 15 residues. The CDR3 nucleotides read TGTGCCAGCAGCTTAGTGGGGAGACGTTTCGATGAGCAGTTCTTC. This gives the protein CASSLVGRRFDEQFF. The full variable domain, rest sourced from reference TRBV7-2 and TRBJ2-1, is GAGVSQSPSNKVTEKGKDVELRCDPISGHTALYWYRQSLGQGLEFLIYFQGNSAPDKSGLPSDRFSAERTGGSVSTLTIQRTQQEDSAVYLCASSLVGRRFDEQFFGPGTRLTVL.

This clonotype came up many times. The V gene is TRBV2, the J gene TRBJ2-2; D not certain. The CDR3 is made up of 10 amino acids. Germline values: CDR1 SNHLY, CDR2 FYNNEI. V was clipped by 6 bases and J by 6 bases, with 2 bases between them. The CDR3 region has the DNA TGTGCCAGCAGGGCCGGGGAGCTGTTTTTT. It is translated as CASRAGELFF.

The gene calls are TRBV28 and TRBJ2-1; 9 bases line up with TRBD2. Germline assignment: CDR1 MDHEN and CDR2 SYDVKM. V shed 1 base and J 10 bases; nucleotides not matched to a gene: 14. This CDR3 contains 17 residues. As DNA, the CDR3 is TGTGCCAGCAGTTTATTGACCAGCGGGGGGCCTACGGGAGAGCAGTTCTTC. Protein product: CASSLLTSGGPTGEQFF.

The table lists this clonotype with many counts. The chain carries TRBV28 and TRBJ1-1; no clear D. CDR1 MDHEN and CDR2 SYDVKM come from the germline V gene. Between the trimmed V and J ends, which lost 2 bases and 1 base, there was a span of 11 bases. The CDR3 runs to 15 residues. The CDR3 loop reads CASSLPSQRNTEAFF. The CDR3 nucleotides read TGTGCCAGCAGTTTACCCAGTCAACGGAACACTGAAGCTTTCTTT.

This clonotype was observed at least ten times. As DNA, the CDR3 is TGTGCCACCAGTGCCCCCGAAGAAATACAGGGGATCACAGATACGCAGTATTTT. It codes for CATSAPEEIQGITDTQYF. The V call is TRBV24-1, the J call TRBJ2-3, with 7 bases matching TRBD1. CDR1 and CDR2 (germline): KGHDR, SFDVKD. V gave up 5 bases and J gave up 2 bases; unmatched junction bases: 15. This CDR3 is 18 amino acids long.

There are a few counts of this clonotype. The chain combines TRBV7-3 with TRBJ2-1; D is possibly TRBD1 or TRBD2 (6 bases each). CDR1 and CDR2 from the germline V gene are SGHTA and FQGTGA. Trimming shortened V by 2 bases and J by 7 bases, and 18 bases separated the two germline ends. The CDR3 has 16 residues. The CDR3 is CASSLLGGRDRNEQFF. CDR3 DNA sequence: TGTGCCAGCAGCTTACTCGGGGGCAGGGATCGTAATGAGCAGTTCTTC.

This clonotype was seen ten or more times. CDR3 residues: CASSFGGRDTQYF. The CDR3, as DNA: TGTGCCAGCAGTTTTGGGGGGCGGGATACGCAGTATTTT. This chain joins TRBV12-3 or TRBV12-4 and TRBJ2-3; either TRBD1 or TRBD2 may fit D (6 bases each). The CDR3 is 13 residues long. Deletions cut 3 bases from V and 6 bases from J, with 10 bases between.

This clonotype was detected many times. This chain joins TRBV12-3 or TRBV12-4 and TRBJ1-1; TRBD1 matches at 7 bases. This CDR3 contains 17 residues. Trimming removed 2 bases from V and 4 bases from J; junction bases left unmatched: 13. For the CDR3, the DNA is TGTGCCAGCAGTTTACACAGGGGCCTGGTGGGTAGCACTGAAGCTTTCTTT. This codes for CASSLHRGLVGSTEAFF.

This clonotype was detected only a few times. The chain uses TRBV20-1 and TRBJ1-1; D not certain. The V end lost 3 bases, the J end lost 5 bases, and 16 bases lay between the germline ends. The CDR3 sequence is 14 residues long. Germline V gives CDR1 DFQATT, CDR2 SNEGSKA (reference sequence). The CDR3 spells CSARAVGAETEAFF. The DNA of the CDR3 is TGCAGTGCTAGGGCAGTGGGTGCTGAGACTGAAGCTTTCTTT.

In this sample, this clonotype turned up many times. This chain uses TRBV20-1 with TRBJ2-1, with 7 bases matching TRBD1. The CDR3 runs 14 residues. V gave up 3 bases and J gave up 2 bases; unmatched junction bases: 4. Germline CDR1 and CDR2: DFQATT and SNEGSKA (reference sequence). The CDR3 nucleotides are TGCAGTGCTAGGCGACAGGGTGCCTACAATGAGCAGTTCTTC. It is translated as CSARRQGAYNEQFF.

This sequence joins TRBV5-1 and TRBJ2-3, with 11 bases identical to TRBD2. After removal of 4 bases from V and 8 bases from J, the junction contained 6 bases not matched to a gene. Germline assignment: CDR1 SGHRS and CDR2 YFSETQ. The CDR3 consists of 14 residues. The chain's CDR3 is CASSIPSGGITQYF. The CDR3 DNA follows: TGCGCCAGCAGCATCCCTAGCGGGGGGATTACGCAGTATTTT.

The sample holds many counts of this clonotype. V is TRBV20-1 and J is TRBJ2-5, with a weak D call TRBD2 (6 bases). V gave up 0 bases and J gave up 6 bases, with 17 bases separating them. This CDR3 is 15 amino acids long. The germline V gene encodes CDR1 DFQATT and CDR2 SNEGSKA (reference sequence). The DNA for the CDR3 is TGCAGTGCTAGAGAGAACCGACTAGGTGGTCAGACCCAGTACTTC. The encoded protein is CSARENRLGGQTQYF.

This clonotype turned up a few times. This chain joins TRBV11-1 and TRBJ2-1; D may be TRBD1 (6 bases). V lost 3 bases and J 7 bases, leaving 25 bases between the germline ends. Germline values: CDR1 SGHAT, CDR2 FQDESV (reference sequence). The CDR3 covers 18 residues. CDR3 nucleotides: TGTGCCAGCAGCTTGGGGGCAGGGGTAATTTTGAAAACGAATGAGCAGTTCTTC. Translated, it gives CASSLGAGVILKTNEQFF. The complete variable domain, with remaining parts taken from reference TRBV11-1 and TRBJ2-1, reads EAEVAQSPRYKITEKSQAVAFWCDPISGHATLYWYRQILGQGPELLVQFQDESVVDDSQLPKDRFSAERLKGVDSTLKIQPAELGDSAMYLCASSLGAGVILKTNEQFFGPGTRLTVL.

This clonotype was observed a few times. The chain employs TRBV20-1 and TRBJ2-4; D not resolved. Germline loops: CDR1 DFQATT, CDR2 SNEGSKA (reference sequence). The CDR3 is made up of 12 amino acids. V was cut by 3 bases and J by 10 bases, with 13 bases left in between. The CDR3 is CSASIQTQIQYF. CDR3 DNA sequence: TGCAGTGCTAGTATACAAACCCAAATTCAGTACTTC.